This T cell receptor beta chain emerged from a study of CD8 T cells in ankylosing spondylitis (dated by TCRdb to the late 2010s). Background on the whole study: The study profiled T cell receptor beta repertoires in healthy donors and ankylosing spondylitis patients to find disease-linked TCR variants. In total, the full study cohort was made up of some 110 healthy donors and some 26 ankylosing spondylitis patients. Peripheral blood was sampled, and synovial fluid was also collected from ankylosing spondylitis patients.

Sequencing took place on an Illumina HiSeq 2500. TCR beta libraries were prepared by quantitative 5'-RACE with molecular barcodes. The paper's processing steps were these. Disease-linked TCR variants were identified with a new computational method built on a probabilistic model of VDJ rearrangement. TCRdb reprocessing: public reads trimmed at Q25 with fastp, clones called with MiXCR, in-frame beta chains kept. A single entry per CDR3 protein holds the most common genes and DNA from its merged rows. TCRdb, not the authors, supplied the V and J calls. The sample table contains hundreds of thousands of distinct CDR3 sequences; only one count was recorded for 25% to 30% of them. The ten largest make up about 0.92% of the sample. V is shortened by 3 bases, J by 8 bases, and the region joining them spans 16 bases. CDR1 and CDR2 are drawn from the germline V gene: KGHDR, SFDVKD. The CDR3 numbers 15 residues from cysteine through phenylalanine. Only the CDR3 DNA stays, 45 bases, in frame from base 1.

Findings and caveats that apply to the study as a whole: Significant enrichment of the disease-linked clones was reported in matched synovial fluid samples from ankylosing spondylitis patients. Some TCR beta motif variants had previously been reported in synovial fluid and blood of reactive arthritis patients, which suggested common disease-initiation mechanisms. Blood from ankylosing spondylitis patients appeared to be characterized by a TCR beta motif composed of several highly homologous amino acid variants. A CD8+ phenotype was shown by the disease-linked clones, which were found at relatively low frequencies in peripheral blood.

Points on this clonotype: What antigen it recognizes has not been identified. Base qualities are not at hand, and no much larger clone is one base apart.

The sequence is built from TRBV24-1 and TRBJ2-1; the D segment is perhaps TRBD1 or TRBD2, each sharing 5 matched bases. This sequence was found in a male donor with ankylosing spondylitis. Specimen: blood, either unsorted or a sorted T cell fraction (not recorded which). The DNA is TGTGCCACCAGTGATGGAACCCGGGACCCCTATGAGCAGTTCTTC. Its protein reads: CATSDGTRDPYEQFF.